These 22 T cell receptor beta chains share one sample of origin, sequenced in a study of T cells in Graves' hyperthyroidism and ophthalmopathy. What was amplified from RNA transcripts were TCR beta CDR3 regions. First-round RT-PCR targeting the TCR CDR3 was performed with the HTBI primer set. TCRdb used MiXCR to reprocess the multiplex PCR reads, holding one entry per CDR3 protein. Seen here are 300,000 to 450,000 distinct CDR3 sequences, approximately 13% observed once, and the top ten hold 9.2%. Source material: blood. These receptor sequences come from a woman between 18 and 30 years old with Graves' hyperthyroidism.

There are many counts of this clonotype. The chain recombines TRBV27 with TRBJ2-3, with TRBD2 matching 9 bases. Germline V gene data show CDR1 as MNHEY and CDR2 as SMNVEV (reference sequence). Unmatched junction bases numbered 4, after V lost 3 bases and J lost 9 bases. CDR3 size: 13 residues. DNA for the CDR3: TGTGCCAGCAGTTTTGGGGCGGGAGGGACGCAGTATTTT. Its protein is CASSFGAGGTQYF.

The chain couples TRBV28 to TRBJ2-3; 9 bases match TRBD1. Looked up from germline, CDR1 is MDHEN and CDR2 is SYDVKM. Trimming removed 6 bases from V and 4 bases from J; junction bases left unmatched: 8. The CDR3 length is 15 residues. The CDR3 DNA is TGTGCCAGCAGGAGCCCGACAGGGGGTCCAGATACGCAGTATTTT. Protein product: CASRSPTGGPDTQYF.

For this clonotype: Given a much more abundant clone one base away, this may be a read error. The chain links TRBV28 to TRBJ1-1; D unclear. CDR1 is MDHEN and CDR2 is SYDVKM in the germline V gene. This CDR3 region has 13 residues. In DNA, the CDR3 is TGTGCCAGCAGTATTCGTCCGAACACTGAAGCTCTCTTT. It translates to CASSIRPNTEALF. The variable domain in full, completed from reference TRBV28 and TRBJ1-1, reads DVKVTQSSRYLVKRTGEKVFLECVQDMDHENMFWYRQDPGLGLRLIYFSYDVKMKEKGDIPEGYSVSREKKERFSLILESASTNQTSMYLCASSIRPNTEALFGQGTRLTVV.

Only one count was recorded for this clonotype. The rearrangement joins TRBV30 to TRBJ2-5; D is perhaps TRBD1 or TRBD2 (6 bases each). The CDR3 has 14 residues. CDR1 and CDR2 from the germline V gene are GTSNPN and SVGIG (reference sequence). V lost 4 bases and J lost 7, with 19 bases in between. The CDR3 loop reads CAWTAGHHKGTQYF. CDR3 nucleotide sequence: TGTGCCTGGACTGCGGGACATCACAAGGGGACCCAGTACTTC.

In this sample, this clonotype turned up many times. The gene calls are TRBV6-1 and TRBJ2-4; possible D gene TRBD2, 6 bases. Between the trimmed V and J ends, which lost 8 bases and 0 bases, there was a span of 17 bases. This CDR3 comprises 16 residues. CDR1 is MNHNS and CDR2 is SASEGT in the germline V gene. The CDR3 reads CASWEATLLAKNIQYF. The CDR3 DNA follows: TGTGCCAGCTGGGAGGCGACATTACTAGCCAAAAACATTCAGTACTTC.

This clonotype occurred many times. This chain connects TRBV5-8 to TRBJ2-5, with no clear D. CDR1 is SGHTS, CDR2 YDEGEE, per germline. V lost 0 bases and J 5 bases, leaving 11 bases between the germline ends. This CDR3 has 14 amino acids. The CDR3 loop reads CASSLGSAGETQYF. The CDR3 nucleotides are TGTGCCAGCAGCTTGGGATCAGCCGGCGAGACCCAGTACTTC.

This clonotype was counted ten times or more. The gene calls are TRBV15 and TRBJ2-3; D perhaps matches TRBD2 (5 bases). CDR1 and CDR2 from the germline V gene are LNHNV and YYDKDF (reference sequence). This CDR3 spans 16 amino acids. Trimming cost V 5 bases and J 2 bases, with 17 bases left between them. The CDR3 loop reads CATSSGTRVDTDTQYF. The CDR3 DNA reads as TGTGCCACCAGCTCCGGTACGCGGGTTGACACAGATACGCAGTATTTT.

The genes are TRBV7-2 and TRBJ1-1; 10 nucleotides align to TRBD1. J gave up 1 base and V 5 bases, and 4 bases lay outside the gene matches. This CDR3 contains 15 residues. Germline V CDR1 and CDR2: SGHTA, FQGNSA. The CDR3 spells CASSVRQGANTEAFF. Here the CDR3 DNA reads TGTGCCAGCAGCGTGCGACAGGGGGCGAACACTGAAGCTTTCTTT. Drawing the rest from reference TRBV7-2 and TRBJ1-1, the complete variable domain is GAGVSQSPSNKVTEKGKDVELRCDPISGHTALYWYRQSLGQGLEFLIYFQGNSAPDKSGLPSDRFSAERTGGSVSTLTIQRTQQEDSAVYLCASSVRQGANTEAFFGQGTRLTVV.

This clonotype occurred many times. J is TRBJ2-7 and V is TRBV28, with D perhaps TRBD1 (5 bases). The germline CDR1 and CDR2 sequences are MDHEN and SYDVKM. Trimming removed 4 bases from V and 7 bases from J, with 17 bases in between. The CDR3 extends over 14 amino acids. The CDR3 region is CASSSMRRVEEQYF. In DNA form, the CDR3 reads TGTGCCAGCAGTTCAATGCGCAGGGTGGAAGAGCAGTACTTC.

This clonotype was counted many times. This chain uses TRBV7-9 with TRBJ2-1; 8 bases match TRBD1. Germline CDR1 SEHNR, CDR2 FQNEAQ (reference sequence). This CDR3 contains 15 residues. The V segment lost 5 bases and the J segment 7 bases; nucleotides outside the gene matches: 10. CDR3 amino acids: CASSRDRGVLNEQFF. The CDR3, as DNA: TGTGCCAGCAGCCGTGACAGGGGTGTCCTAAATGAGCAGTTCTTC.

The chain couples TRBV19 to TRBJ2-6; tentative D call: TRBD2 (5 bases). Germline loops: CDR1 LNHDA, CDR2 SQIVND (reference sequence). The CDR3 is 17 residues long. V lost 1 base and J lost 0, with 10 bases in between. Written as DNA, the CDR3 is TGTGCCAGTAGTATAGGGACTGGCGCCTCTGGGGCCAACGTCCTGACTTTC. Its translation is CASSIGTGASGANVLTF.

A note on this clonotype: It may be a read error: a sequence one base away is much more abundant. V and J are TRBV28 and TRBJ2-3; possibly TRBD1 for D (5 bases). Gene TRBJ1-5 matches the end of the DNA better, so the J call may be wrong. The germline V gene encodes CDR1 MDHEN and CDR2 SYDVKM. This CDR3 has 17 amino acids. The CDR3 DNA sequence: TGTGCCAGCATATTCTACCGCAGGGTGTCATCAGCAGATACGCAGCATTTT. It yields the protein CASIFYRRVSSADTQHF.

This clonotype was counted many times. The J gene is TRBJ1-2, the V gene TRBV2, with TRBD1 as a possible D gene (6 bases). The germline V and J ends were trimmed by 2 bases and 8 bases, with 15 bases remaining between them. This CDR3 spans 14 amino acids. Germline CDR1 is SNHLY and CDR2 is FYNNEI. The CDR3 sequence is CASSELGGAAGYTF. The CDR3 DNA reads TGTGCCAGCAGTGAATTGGGGGGCGCAGCCGGCTACACCTTC.

This clonotype was recorded at least ten times. V is TRBV20-1 and J is TRBJ2-7, with D uncertain. The CDR3 totals 11 residues. Germline V lookup: CDR1 DFQATT, CDR2 SNEGSKA (reference sequence). The V end was cut by 2 bases, the J end by 0 bases, with 2 bases between. In nucleotides, the CDR3 is TGCAGTGCTAGAAACTCCTACGAGCAGTACTTC. Protein product: CSARNSYEQYF.

This clonotype was found many times. The chain recombines TRBV6-6 with TRBJ1-6; D is perhaps TRBD1 (6 bases). The CDR3 runs to 16 residues. V gave up 2 bases and J gave up 12 bases, with 20 bases separating them. Germline V gene lookup returns CDR1 MNHNY and CDR2 SVGAGI (reference sequence). In DNA, the CDR3 is TGTGCCAGCAGTTACGGAGGGGCAGGGGCATCGGGACCCCTCCACTTT. This encodes CASSYGGAGASGPLHF.

The CDR3, as DNA: TGTGCCAGCAGCGGGGGCACACGAGAGACCCAGTACTTC. Its protein product is CASSGGTRETQYF. The chain uses TRBV6-1 and TRBJ2-5; D could derive from TRBD1 or TRBD2 (6 bases each). CDR3 length: 13 residues. The germline CDR1 and CDR2 sequences are MNHNS and SASEGT. Between the trimmed V and J ends, which lost 6 bases and 4 bases, there was a span of 12 bases.

The sample holds a few counts of this clonotype. The chain links TRBV19 to TRBJ1-6; D is possibly TRBD1 (5 bases). Trimming removed 3 bases at V and 10 bases at J, with 19 bases between. From germline, CDR1 is LNHDA and CDR2 SQIVND (reference sequence). The CDR3 contains 16 residues. The DNA for the CDR3 is TGTGCCAGTAGTATCCAGACTTCGGGGGGAAGGTCACCCCTCCACTTT. It codes for CASSIQTSGGRSPLHF.

At least ten counts were recorded for this clonotype. This sequence joins TRBV7-9 and TRBJ1-2; D is undetermined. This CDR3 has 15 residues. Germline V CDR1 and CDR2: SEHNR, FQNEAQ (reference sequence). The V and J ends lost 4 bases and 10 bases respectively, with 22 bases between them. DNA for the CDR3: TGTGCCAGCAGCTCTACCCTCGGGAGCCTCGGGGACTACACCTTC. Its translation: CASSSTLGSLGDYTF.

This clonotype came up many times. This chain joins TRBV5-6 and TRBJ2-7, with TRBD1 matching over 7 bases. The CDR3 is made up of 13 amino acids. The trim removed 5 bases at V and 3 bases at J, leaving 5 bases unmatched. Germline CDR1 is SGHDT and CDR2 is YYEEEE. CDR3 nucleotides: TGTGCCAGCAGGTCCACAGGGGTCTACGAGCAGTACTTC. This translates into CASRSTGVYEQYF.

The V call is TRBV4-1, the J call TRBJ2-1; D not resolved. This CDR3 spans 17 amino acids. CDR1 is MGHRA and CDR2 is YSYEKL in the germline V gene. Between the trimmed V and J ends, which lost 1 base and 3 bases, there was a span of 16 bases. The CDR3 loop is CASSQVGPQVFYNEQFF. The CDR3 nucleotides read TGCGCCAGCAGCCAAGTGGGCCCCCAGGTATTCTACAATGAGCAGTTCTTC.

Many counts were recorded for this clonotype. The chain recombines TRBV11-2 with TRBJ2-3, with a tentative D call TRBD2 (5 bases). This CDR3 spans 14 amino acids. The germline V gene encodes CDR1 SGHAT and CDR2 FQNNGV. Between the trimmed V and J ends, which lost 6 bases and 6 bases, there was a span of 16 bases. The CDR3 DNA follows: TGTGCCAGCAGGGTCCGGCCGGGGTTGGATACGCAGTATTTT. Amino acids: CASRVRPGLDTQYF.

This clonotype was found many times. The chain couples TRBV11-2 to TRBJ2-7; D tentatively fits TRBD1 or TRBD2 (5 bases each). This CDR3 is built from 15 residues. The germline CDR1 and CDR2 sequences are SGHAT and FQNNGV. The V end lost 8 bases, the J end lost 1 base, and 18 bases lay between the germline ends. The CDR3 protein is CASSRESGTSYEQYF. CDR3 DNA sequence: TGTGCCAGCTCACGGGAATCAGGGACGTCCTACGAGCAGTACTTC.